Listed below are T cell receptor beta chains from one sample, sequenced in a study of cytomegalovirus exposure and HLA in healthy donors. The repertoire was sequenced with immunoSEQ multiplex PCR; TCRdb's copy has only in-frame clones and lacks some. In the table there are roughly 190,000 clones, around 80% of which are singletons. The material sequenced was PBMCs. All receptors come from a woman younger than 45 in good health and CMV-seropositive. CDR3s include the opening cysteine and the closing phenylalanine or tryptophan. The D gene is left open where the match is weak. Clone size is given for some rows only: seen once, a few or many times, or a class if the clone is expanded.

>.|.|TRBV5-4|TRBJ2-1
CASSLDYEQFF
TGTGCCAGCAGCTTGGACTATGAGCAGTTCTTC
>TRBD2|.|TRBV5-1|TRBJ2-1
CATPPGLEYEQFF
TGCGCCACCCCACCGGGACTAGAGTATGAGCAGTTCTTC
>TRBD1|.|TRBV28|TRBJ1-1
CASEQGVTAFF
TGTGCCAGCGAACAGGGGGTTACAGCTTTCTTT
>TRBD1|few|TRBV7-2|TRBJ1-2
CASSLNRGVYGYTF
TGTGCCAGCAGTCTGAACAGGGGCGTATACGGCTACACCTTC
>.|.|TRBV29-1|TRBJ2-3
CSVETTGSGTQYF
TGCAGCGTTGAAACGACTGGCTCCGGTACGCAGTATTTT
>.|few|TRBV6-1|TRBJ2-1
CASSEANEVGLLEQFF
TGTGCCAGCAGTGAAGCCAACGAGGTAGGACTGTTAGAGCAGTTCTTC
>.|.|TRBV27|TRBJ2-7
CASSLYGFAEQYF
TGTGCCAGCAGTTTATACGGTTTCGCCGAGCAGTACTTC
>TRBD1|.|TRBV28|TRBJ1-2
CASSPGQGGYTF
TGTGCCAGCAGTCCCGGACAGGGGGGCTACACCTTC
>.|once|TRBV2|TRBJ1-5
CASSEQRVASNQPQHF
TGTGCCAGCAGTGAACAGCGGGTGGCTAGCAATCAGCCCCAGCATTTT
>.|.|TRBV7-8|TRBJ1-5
CASSEQGGVGQPQHF
TGTGCCAGCAGCGAACAAGGAGGGGTCGGTCAGCCCCAGCATTTT